The source of this T cell receptor (beta chain) is a study of blood T cell repertoires in COVID-19. The overall study: From the United States, Italy and Spain came samples of acute and convalescent COVID-19. Nucleic acid was either cDNA or gDNA, and it came from T cells, B-cell-depleted T cells, or PBMCs.

Source study methods: Amplification of reference gene primers provided the estimated nucleated cell counts. Produced via immunoSEQ multiplex PCR; TCRdb's table is partial and in-frame only. D and trimming come from the DNA, and the V and J calls and clone size come from that table. The sample yields around 110,000 clones, roughly 85% seen once. CDR1 and CDR2 (germline): MNHEY, SVGAGI. The ends were cut back, 4 bases at V and 0 bases at J, with 12 bases in the middle. This CDR3 region has 16 residues. The chain is built from TRBV6-5 and TRBJ2-2, with D possibly matching TRBD1 (5 bases). The clonotype was recovered from a man aged 25 to 40 with acute or convalescent COVID-19. Source material: peripheral blood. CDR3 amino acids: CASSFATGTNTGELFF. In nucleotides, the CDR3 is TGTGCCAGCAGTTTTGCCACAGGAACGAACACCGGGGAGCTGTTTTTT.